This T cell receptor (beta chain) emerged from a study of OX40 agonist ivuxolimab in advanced cancers. At the level of the study: At doses from 0.01 to 10 mg/kg, patients were given intravenous ivuxolimab every 2 weeks.

This table comes from immunoSEQ multiplex PCR, and its TCRdb copy is limited to in-frame clones, with some not included. This repertoire shows about 51,000 clones, approximately 91% found once; its top ten account for 3% to 4%. Patients with autoimmune history or systemic immunosuppression were excluded. Blood draws occurred at baseline, cycle 4 day 1, and cycle 7 day 1. The sequencing here drew on CD4+ or CD8+ T cells sorted from blood, taken in a trial of the OX40 agonist ivuxolimab. This clonotype was obtained from an adult with an advanced solid tumor such as melanoma, head and neck, liver or kidney cancer.

The CDR3 is CASSLVGYGGGELFF. As DNA, the CDR3 is TGTGCCAGCAGTTTAGTGGGGTACGGGGGCGGGGAGCTGTTTTTT. This chain connects TRBV28 to TRBJ2-2; D possibly corresponds to TRBD2 (6 bases). CDR1 is MDHEN, CDR2 SYDVKM, per germline. V was shortened by 2 bases and J by 7 bases, with 14 bases between the two germline ends. The CDR3 length is 15 residues.